These T cell receptor beta chains were read from a single sample in a study of T cell responses to AZD1222 COVID-19 vaccine. Method: immunoSEQ multiplex PCR; TCRdb's copy keeps in-frame clones and lacks some. This table holds fewer than 120,000 clones, about 94% found once. The specimen was peripheral blood, collected 28 days after the second AZD1222 dose. The receptors stem from an adult who received the AZD1222 COVID-19 vaccine. CDR3s include the opening cysteine and the closing phenylalanine or tryptophan. D genes are given only for firm matches.

cdr3_aa	j_call	d_call	v_call
CASYAGQGKEYF	TRBJ1-3	NA	TRBV21-1
CASSYPPTGGTEAFF	TRBJ1-1	TRBD1	TRBV6-2/TRBV6-3
CAWSVYTEAFF	TRBJ1-1	NA	TRBV30
CASSQEVRRTLTGELFF	TRBJ2-2	NA	TRBV5-1
CASSYDRGNYGYTF	TRBJ1-2	NA	TRBV6-2/TRBV6-3
CACTRGANEKLFF	TRBJ1-4	NA	TRBV11-2
CASSPGGIPGGQPQHF	TRBJ1-5	NA	TRBV7-6
CASSIDWDREGTEAFF	TRBJ1-1	TRBD1	TRBV19
CASTAGGTDTQYF	TRBJ2-3	NA	TRBV4-1
CSAGQGLGAEAFF	TRBJ1-1	NA	TRBV29-1
CASRKTSGTYNEQFF	TRBJ2-1	TRBD2	TRBV6-5
CASSRDREENTIYF	TRBJ1-3	TRBD1	TRBV5-4
CASSHRDRPSYEQYF	TRBJ2-7	NA	TRBV5-4
CASSLGVYQETQYF	TRBJ2-5	NA	TRBV5-8